This is a list of T cell receptor beta chains from one sample in a study of T cell repertoires in cytomegalovirus infection. These TCRs are of unknown antigen specificity. TCRdb called the reads again in MiXCR, with one record for every CDR3 protein. The data contain about 570,000 distinct CDR3 sequences, about 40% of them singletons. The specimen comprised cultured PBMCs, sampled from culture after CMV antigen stimulation. The receptors stem from a human donor in good health (CMV status not recorded). Some clones in this sample may be carry-over from other donors' samples. The conserved cysteine and the conserved F or W are not part of the CDR3 here. Fields, in order: J gene, V gene, CDR3 protein.

J gene: TRBJ2-1; V gene: TRBV4-1; CDR3 protein: ASSQDLDSPSADEQF
J gene: TRBJ2-1; V gene: TRBV7-2; CDR3 protein: ASSQGQARWEQF
J gene: TRBJ1-4; V gene: TRBV18; CDR3 protein: ASSLTRRELGNEKLF
J gene: TRBJ2-2; V gene: TRBV5-6; CDR3 protein: ASRRGPGGGGELF
J gene: TRBJ1-1; V gene: TRBV12-3/TRBV12-4; CDR3 protein: ASSLSGTGATEAF
J gene: TRBJ2-1; V gene: TRBV12-3/TRBV12-4; CDR3 protein: ASHSARSYNEQF
J gene: TRBJ1-1; V gene: TRBV6-6; CDR3 protein: ASSSNRGRDTEAF
J gene: TRBJ1-2; V gene: TRBV5-1; CDR3 protein: ASSLTQGLNYGYT
J gene: TRBJ2-3; V gene: TRBV12-5; CDR3 protein: ASGLQLAPTRTDTQY
J gene: TRBJ1-5; V gene: TRBV12-3/TRBV12-4; CDR3 protein: ASSPGQRAGQPQH
J gene: TRBJ1-4; V gene: TRBV19; CDR3 protein: ASREWDRIHEKLF
J gene: TRBJ2-2; V gene: TRBV7-2; CDR3 protein: ASSSPTTNTGELF
J gene: TRBJ2-7; V gene: TRBV2; CDR3 protein: ASSETRYSYEQY
J gene: TRBJ2-3; V gene: TRBV7-2; CDR3 protein: ASSFWAWDTQY
J gene: TRBJ1-1; V gene: TRBV19; CDR3 protein: ASSIDNQGRTEAF
J gene: TRBJ2-2; V gene: TRBV28; CDR3 protein: ASSLSSGQGLF
J gene: TRBJ2-5; V gene: TRBV6-1; CDR3 protein: ASSEARGRVAYQETQY
J gene: TRBJ1-6; V gene: TRBV7-6; CDR3 protein: ASSLSGPLYNSPLH
J gene: TRBJ2-1; V gene: TRBV7-6; CDR3 protein: ASSLEILNEQF
J gene: TRBJ2-1; V gene: TRBV4-1; CDR3 protein: ASSRGYRGRGEQF
J gene: TRBJ2-7; V gene: TRBV7-8; CDR3 protein: ASSWGTESYEQY
J gene: TRBJ2-4; V gene: TRBV7-8; CDR3 protein: ASSLGVGDIQY
J gene: TRBJ1-1; V gene: TRBV7-2; CDR3 protein: ASSWRGWTEAF